These 18 T cell receptor beta chains share one sample of origin, sequenced in a study of blood T cells in healthy people across ages. Using a J-beta primer mix together with a sample-barcoded 5' primer, a second PCR was run for about 6 to 11 cycles. A single record per CDR3 protein comes from TCRdb applying MiXCR to the 5' RACE reads. This repertoire shows about 970,000 distinct CDR3 sequences, 51% found once; its top ten account for 20% to 25%. Sequenced: blood. The receptors stem from a woman aged 55-69 years in good health.

V and J are TRBV4-3 and TRBJ2-1, with D possibly matching TRBD2 (5 bases). This CDR3 has 15 residues. Germline V gene lookup returns CDR1 LGHNA and CDR2 YSLEER. The V end lost 2 bases, the J end lost 8 bases, and 16 bases lay between the germline ends. The CDR3 protein is CASSQTRGRGDEQFF. In nucleotides, the CDR3 is TGCGCCAGCAGCCAAACCAGAGGGAGAGGTGATGAGCAGTTCTTC.

The chain carries TRBV28 and TRBJ1-2; tentatively, D is TRBD1 (6 bases). CDR3 length: 14 residues. CDR1 MDHEN and CDR2 SYDVKM come from the germline V gene. Trimming left V 8 bases short and J 7 bases short, with 20 bases between. CDR3 region: CASFSGVSVGGYTF. The DNA of the CDR3 is TGTGCCAGCTTCTCAGGGGTATCGGTAGGTGGCTACACCTTC.

This clonotype turned up a few times. The chain combines TRBV29-1 with TRBJ2-7, with 8 bases identical to TRBD2. Unmatched junction bases numbered 4, after V lost 3 bases and J lost 3 bases. Germline V lookup: CDR1 SQVTM, CDR2 ANQGSEA. The CDR3 runs 13 residues. CDR3 in amino acids: CSVEGLGLYEQYF. The CDR3 nucleotides are TGCAGCGTTGAGGGACTAGGCCTCTACGAGCAGTACTTC.

The genes are TRBV18 and TRBJ2-1; 8 positions match TRBD2. Germline CDR1 reads KGHSH; CDR2 reads LQKENI. The V and J ends lost 6 bases and 6 bases, in that order; junction bases with no gene match: 10. The CDR3 covers 15 residues. The CDR3 protein is CASSPARGTSNEQFF. The DNA of the CDR3 is TGTGCCAGCTCGCCCGCGCGCGGGACTAGCAATGAGCAGTTCTTC. Looking up the rest from reference TRBV18 and TRBJ2-1 gives the full variable domain: NAGVMQNPRHLVRRRGQEARLRCSPMKGHSHVYWYRQLPEEGLKFMVYLQKENIIDESGMPKERFSAEFPKEGPSILRIQQVVRGDSAAYFCASSPARGTSNEQFFGPGTRLTVL.

Comments on this clonotype: Sequence at one end of the junction differs from germline and may be a read error. V is TRBV10-3 and J is TRBJ2-1; D perhaps matches TRBD2 (5 bases). CDR1 is ENHRY and CDR2 is SYGVKD in the germline V gene. This CDR3 is built from 13 residues. The chain's CDR3 is CATSEKAAHEQFF. CDR3 DNA: TGTGCCACCAGTGAGAAAGCGGCACATGAGCAGTTCTTC.

This chain uses TRBV29-1 with TRBJ2-3; no clear D. Trimming took off 0 bases at V and 2 bases at J, with 6 bases between the two ends. The CDR3 totals 13 residues. The germline CDR1 and CDR2 sequences are SQVTM and ANQGSEA. This CDR3 is CSVEDGLTDTQYF. The CDR3 bases are TGCAGCGTTGAAGATGGGCTCACAGATACGCAGTATTTT.

The table lists this clonotype with a few counts. The genes are TRBV6-2 or TRBV6-3 and TRBJ2-6; no definite D call. This CDR3 is 15 amino acids long. V was cut by 5 bases and J by 6 bases, with 14 bases left in between. Germline CDR1 is MNHEY and CDR2 is SVGEGT. The CDR3 DNA follows: TGTGCCAGCAGTCTTAGTCCCGTAAAGGCCAACGTCCTGACTTTC. It translates to CASSLSPVKANVLTF.

Only a few counts were recorded for this clonotype. This sequence joins TRBV11-2 and TRBJ2-5; a weak D match, TRBD1 (5 bases). The CDR3 is 15 amino acids. The V gene's germline CDR1 is SGHAT and CDR2 FQNNGV. Trimming removed 5 bases at V and 5 bases at J, with 18 bases between. The CDR3 sequence is CASSPNLGARETQYF. Written as DNA, the CDR3 is TGTGCCAGCAGCCCTAACCTTGGGGCTCGGGAGACCCAGTACTTC.

This clonotype was detected a few times. The rearrangement joins TRBV4-1 to TRBJ2-7; D might be TRBD2 (6 bases). The CDR3 runs to 16 residues. Per the germline V gene, CDR1 is MGHRA and CDR2 is YSYEKL. Trimming stripped 7 bases from V and 7 bases from J, with 26 bases between. CDR3 bases: TGCGCCAGCACCGGAGAACCGGGACTCCTCGAAGTAGAGCAGTACTTC. This encodes CASTGEPGLLEVEQYF.

The table lists this clonotype with a count of one. The junction does not match germline at one end; this may be a read error. This rearrangement joins TRBV6-2 or TRBV6-3 to TRBJ2-3, with TRBD2 identical over 7 bases. Germline-derived CDR1 and CDR2 are MNHEY and SVGEGT. This CDR3 has 16 amino acids. CDR3 protein: CASSYHRTSGTDTQYF. The CDR3 coding sequence is TGCGCCAGCAGTTACCATAGGACTAGTGGCACAGATACGCAGTATTTT.

CDR3 sequence (DNA): TGTGCCAGCAGTTTATCAAGGCTAGTTAGTGGGCAGTTCTTC. Its protein is CASSLSRLVSGQFF. J is TRBJ2-1 and V is TRBV27, with D unclear. The CDR3 spans 14 residues. The V gene lost 0 bases and the J gene lost 12 bases, with 15 bases spanning the gap. In germline, CDR1 is MNHEY, CDR2 SMNVEV (reference sequence).

This clonotype was detected only a few times. The chain joins TRBV7-2 to TRBJ2-5, with D perhaps matching TRBD2 (6 bases). Germline V CDR1 and CDR2: SGHTA, FQGNSA. The V end lost 5 bases, the J end lost 11 bases, and 21 bases lay between the germline ends. The CDR3 totals 14 residues. DNA for the CDR3: TGTGCCAGCAGCCTGAATAGCCCAGCTCGGGAGCAGTACTTC. Its translation: CASSLNSPAREQYF.

As regards this clonotype: A much larger clonotype is one base distant, so this may be a read error. This chain connects TRBV7-2 to TRBJ2-1, with unresolved D. Germline V gene sequence: CDR1 SGHTA, CDR2 FQGNSA. This CDR3 contains 14 residues. Trimming took off 5 bases at V and 10 bases at J, with 18 bases between the two ends. Here the CDR3 DNA reads TGTGCCAGCAGCGCCCCTTTTGCAGGCCGAGAGCAGTTCTTC. This translates into CASSAPFAGREQFF.

This sequence joins TRBV20-1 and TRBJ1-6; D call uncertain. This CDR3 contains 13 residues. Germline V CDR1 and CDR2: DFQATT, SNEGSKA (reference sequence). The CDR3: CSAYGADNSPLHF. The CDR3 bases are TGCAGCGCCTATGGAGCCGATAATTCACCCCTCCACTTT.

This chain links TRBV12-3 or TRBV12-4 with TRBJ2-1, with 10 bases that match TRBD1. The DNA end favors TRBJ2-7, so the J call may be wrong. This CDR3 is built from 16 residues. The CDR3 coding sequence is TGTGCCAGCAGCAATAGACCGGGACAGGGGAACAATGAGCAGTACTTC. Its protein product is CASSNRPGQGNNEQYF.

This clonotype came up a few times. The chain combines TRBV4-1 with TRBJ2-1; TRBD2 aligns across 13 bases. Germline-derived CDR1 and CDR2 are MGHRA and YSYEKL. The CDR3 length is 18 residues. Trimming cost V 1 base and J 2 bases; bases outside gene matches: 5. CDR3 sequence: CASSQGGLAGVAYNEQFF. For the CDR3, the DNA is TGCGCCAGCAGCCAAGGAGGACTAGCGGGAGTTGCCTACAATGAGCAGTTCTTC.

The J gene is TRBJ1-1, the V gene TRBV7-9, with TRBD1 identical over 10 bases. V lost 2 bases and J lost 4; bases outside the gene matches: 19. CDR1 and CDR2 (germline): SEHNR, FQNEAQ (reference sequence). This CDR3 is 20 amino acids long. The CDR3: CASSLNPVEGQGNLGTEAFF. The CDR3, as DNA: TGTGCCAGCAGCTTAAATCCCGTTGAGGGACAGGGGAACTTGGGCACTGAAGCTTTCTTT.

The V call is TRBV14, the J call TRBJ2-7, with 8 bases fitting TRBD1. The length of the CDR3 is 14 residues. Trimming took 5 bases from V and 6 from J; bases not matched to a gene: 9. From germline, CDR1 is SGHDN and CDR2 FVKESK. The CDR3 coding sequence is TGTGCCAGCAGCTTACAGGGGGTGAGATCCGAGCAGTACTTC. This encodes CASSLQGVRSEQYF.